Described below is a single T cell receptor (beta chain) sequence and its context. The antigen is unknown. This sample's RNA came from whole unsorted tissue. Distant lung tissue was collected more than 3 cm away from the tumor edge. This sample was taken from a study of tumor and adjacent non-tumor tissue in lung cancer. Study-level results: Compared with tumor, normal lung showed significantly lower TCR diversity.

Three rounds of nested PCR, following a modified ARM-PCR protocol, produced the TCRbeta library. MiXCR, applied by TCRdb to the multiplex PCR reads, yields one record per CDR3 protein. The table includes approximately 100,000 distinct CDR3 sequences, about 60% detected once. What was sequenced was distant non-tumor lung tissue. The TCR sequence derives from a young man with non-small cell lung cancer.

The CDR3 bases are TGCGCCACTAGCCAAGATGTGACGGGAGGTACGTACGAGCAGTACTTC. It yields the protein CATSQDVTGGTYEQYF. The rearrangement joins TRBV4-1 to TRBJ2-7, with TRBD2 matching over 7 bases. The CDR3 totals 16 residues. The ends lost 10 bases at V and 4 bases at J; junction bases unmatched: 19. Germline-derived CDR1 and CDR2 are MGHRA and YSYEKL.